This TCR beta chain was sequenced for a study of shared clonotypes between healthy human individuals (dated by TCRdb to 2020 to 2021). General notes on the study: The cohort comprised two women and a few men aged 18 to 49 years. To estimate repertoire size and how much clonotype sharing occurs between individuals, the study deeply sequenced the blood TCR repertoires of five healthy adults. To increase sequencing depth and limit assay-specific biases, TCR repertoire library preparation and sequencing were carried out by different laboratories using diverse techniques. Each donor's leukapheresis produced roughly between roughly 0.85 and 10 billion PBMCs.

The donors were healthy, HIV-negative adults who had no recently reported acute infections or vaccinations. Only Caucasian adults living in Nashville, Tennessee, USA were represented among the donors. For unsorted samples, 100 million or so PBMCs were counted, and genomic DNA was extracted using the QIAamp DNA Blood Mini kit. Blood was collected by leukapheresis, and PBMCs were isolated by Ficoll-Histopaque density gradient centrifugation and then cryopreserved in liquid nitrogen vapor phase. The CDR3 covers 13 residues, taking in both the cysteine and the phenylalanine. Just the 39-base CDR3 DNA is kept, in frame starting at base 1. The V end gives up 5 bases and the J end 5 bases, leaving 5 bases in the junction not matched to a gene. CDR1 MNHEY and CDR2 SVGAGI are derived from the germline V gene. Beyond this particular receptor, the publication reports: The small number of donors limited the genetic and exposure-history diversity represented. Pairwise subsampling led to the expectation that sequencing depth would affect the degree of clonotype sharing among donors. Sampling was restricted to blood, and TCR repertoires in tissue are likely to differ from TCR repertoires in blood.

Using the deep immunoSEQ assay, multiplex PCR amplified TCR CDR3 regions from genomic DNA. For each cell subset, the extracted genomic DNA was distributed evenly across all wells of several immunoSEQ 96-well plates, and each plate served as one replicate. Each replicate PCR for unsorted PBMC received roughly 300 ng genomic DNA, equal to about 30,000 T cell genomes. Ten immunoSEQ deep assay plates were used to sequence the unsorted PBMC genomic DNA. The purified libraries were quantified using a Qubit 3.0 fluorometer, sized with a Bioanalyzer 2100, and then quantified again using the KAPA Library Quantification kit. A separate single-read 150-cycle Illumina NextSeq 550 flow cell was used to sequence each immunoSEQ 96-well plate. In the original analysis: Because the immunoSEQ output held only junctional sequences and lacked quality scores, the filtering could not match the filtering applied to full-length reads. To assign V/J genes and CDR3, sequences were annotated against IMGT germline references using PyIR, a Python wrapper for IgBLAST v1.9. Reads were filtered out if the reads had weak V/J assignments (E-value above 1e-6), no CDR3, stop codons, out-of-frame junctions, or ambiguous translated residues. V3J clonotypes were defined as sequences sharing an identical inferred V gene, J gene, and CDR3 amino acid sequence. The percentage overlap between two repertoires was calculated by dividing the number of shared unique clonotypes by the size of the smaller repertoire. Three approaches were used to assess repertoire richness: RTK rarefaction, the Chao1 estimator, and Recon v2.1 estimates of unobserved clonotypes. As stored in TCRdb, this immuneACCESS dataset retains in-frame rearrangements with V and J assigned. A fraction of the clones does not appear; measured against another copy, unresolved V genes explain less than half of the discrepancy, and the remainder lacks a known reason. V and J calls plus clone size are reproduced from that table; the DNA served to infer D and trimming. Here the sample has about 500,000 clones; more than 70% occur a single time. About 12% of the sample belongs to the ten largest clones.

There are a few counts of this clone. Its antigen remains unidentified. No base quality values were provided; no much bigger clone lies one nucleotide off. The sequencing input was PBMCs. The source is a woman aged 40 to 50 in good health. Some clones in this sample may be carry-over from other donors' samples. This chain is built from TRBV6-5 and TRBJ1-1; the junction holds 7 bases that match TRBD1. The CDR3 protein is CASSTQQGTEAFF. The DNA sequence is TGTGCCAGCAGTACCCAACAGGGGACTGAAGCTTTCTTT.